These 28 T cell receptor beta chains share one sample of origin, sequenced in a study of radiotherapy plus CTLA-4 blockade in lung cancer. The method was immunoSEQ multiplex PCR; TCRdb's version includes in-frame clones alone and lacks a portion of them. The data show approximately 99,000 clones, roughly 88% seen once. This material consisted of peripheral blood, taken from a patient treated with radiotherapy plus ipilimumab. These receptors came from a human donor with non-small cell lung cancer that progressed on radiotherapy plus ipilimumab.

The chain combines TRBV19 with TRBJ2-7, with D possibly being TRBD2 (6 bases). Germline V lookup: CDR1 LNHDA, CDR2 SQIVND (reference sequence). V was cut by 7 bases and J by 9 bases, with 16 bases left in between. The CDR3 has 12 amino acids. CDR3 protein: CASNDRNGGQYF. The CDR3, as DNA: TGTGCCAGTAATGACAGAAACGGGGGGCAGTACTTC.

This chain's CDR3 is CASSVATGIDGYTF. CDR3 bases: TGTGCCAGCAGCGTAGCTACTGGGATAGACGGCTACACCTTC. This chain uses TRBV9 with TRBJ1-2; the D is unclear. The CDR3 runs to 14 residues. Trimming pared 0 bases from V and 8 bases from J, leaving 14 bases between. Looked up from germline, CDR1 is SGDLS and CDR2 is YYNGEE.

This sequence joins TRBV18 and TRBJ2-3; D possibly corresponds to TRBD1 (5 bases). The CDR3 totals 16 residues. CDR1 is KGHSH and CDR2 is LQKENI in the germline V gene. V lost 3 bases and J 0 bases, leaving 13 bases between the germline ends. In DNA, the CDR3 is TGTGCCAGCTCACCCGGAGACAGTCCAAGCACAGATACGCAGTATTTT. Protein product: CASSPGDSPSTDTQYF.

The V and J genes are TRBV25-1 and TRBJ1-2, with a tentative D call TRBD1 (5 bases). CDR1 MGHDK and CDR2 SYGVNS come from the germline V gene. The CDR3 spans 13 residues. V gave up 2 bases and J gave up 4 bases, with 8 bases separating them. CDR3 nucleotides: TGTGCCAGCAGTGAAATTCAGGGCTATGGCTACACCTTC. Encoded protein: CASSEIQGYGYTF.

This clone showed up just a few times. The chain links TRBV7-9 to TRBJ2-7, with 12 positions matching TRBD2. V was pared by 2 bases and J by 2 bases, with 4 bases of the junction left unmatched. Germline assignment: CDR1 SEHNR and CDR2 FQNEAQ (reference sequence). This CDR3 has 16 amino acids. CDR3 DNA: TGTGCCAGCAGCTTATCCTCTAGCGGGAGGGCCTACGAGCAGTACTTC. Protein sequence: CASSLSSSGRAYEQYF.

The rearrangement joins TRBV7-3 to TRBJ2-2; D ambiguous. Trimming cost V 5 bases and J 6 bases, with 19 bases left between them. Per the germline V gene, CDR1 is SGHTA and CDR2 is FQGTGA. This CDR3 is 16 amino acids long. The CDR3 spells CASSLLGRPTPGELFF. Written as DNA, the CDR3 is TGTGCCAGCAGCCTCCTTGGGCGACCAACTCCCGGGGAGCTGTTTTTT.

The rearrangement links TRBV11-2 to TRBJ2-3, with TRBD2 as a possible D gene (5 bases). The ends were cut back, 7 bases at V and 0 bases at J, with 14 bases in the middle. Looked up from germline, CDR1 is SGHAT and CDR2 is FQNNGV. This CDR3 region has 15 residues. CDR3 bases: TGTGCCAGCATCTCCAGCGGCCGTAGCACAGATACGCAGTATTTT. It translates to CASISSGRSTDTQYF.

The V call is TRBV10-3, the J call TRBJ1-2; D unresolved. Trimming took off 2 bases at V and 1 base at J, with 8 bases between the two ends. The CDR3 length is 14 residues. Germline V gives CDR1 ENHRY, CDR2 SYGVKD. CDR3 in amino acids: CAISETADNYGYTF. CDR3 bases: TGTGCCATCAGTGAGACCGCAGATAACTATGGCTACACCTTC.

The rearrangement joins TRBV9 to TRBJ1-1, with D unclear. This CDR3 has 13 residues. Deletions cut 4 bases from V and 7 bases from J, with 14 bases between. CDR1 is SGDLS, CDR2 YYNGEE, per germline. CDR3 in DNA: TGTGCCAGCAGCCCGGGAGACCACAGTGAAGCTTTCTTT. Translation gives CASSPGDHSEAFF.

CDR3 region: CASSAGQPGELFF. CDR3 nucleotides: TGTGCCAGCAGCGCAGGGCAACCCGGGGAGCTGTTTTTT. V is TRBV7-9 and J is TRBJ2-2; tentative D call: TRBD1 (5 bases). V shed 5 bases and J shed 6 bases, with 10 bases lying between them. The CDR3 loop spans 13 amino acids. Germline assignment: CDR1 SEHNR and CDR2 FQNEAQ (reference sequence). The full variable domain, its missing parts supplied by reference TRBV7-9 and TRBJ2-2, is DTGVSQNPRHKITKRGQNVTFRCDPISEHNRLYWYRQTLGQGPEFLTYFQNEAQLEKSRLLSDRFSAERPKGSFSTLEIQRTEQGDSAMYLCASSAGQPGELFFGEGSRLTVL.

This sequence joins TRBV9 and TRBJ2-3; the D gene is possibly TRBD1 (6 bases). Trimming took off 2 bases at V and 2 bases at J, with 12 bases between the two ends. This CDR3 has 15 amino acids. Germline V CDR1 and CDR2: SGDLS, YYNGEE. The CDR3 DNA is TGTGCCAGCAGCGTTTCGGGACACCTCACAGATACGCAGTATTTT. Protein product: CASSVSGHLTDTQYF.

J is TRBJ2-5 and V is TRBV6-5; TRBD2 agrees at 10 bases. The germline V gene encodes CDR1 MNHEY and CDR2 SVGAGI. The CDR3 is 15 amino acids. Trimming removed 5 bases from V and 5 bases from J; junction bases left unmatched: 8. The CDR3 nucleotides read TGTGCCAGCAGTCGGGCTAGCGGGAGTAGGGAGACCCAGTACTTC. This gives the protein CASSRASGSRETQYF.

The V and J genes are TRBV27 and TRBJ1-1; 10 bases are a match to TRBD1. The J segment lost 0 bases and the V segment lost 8 bases, leaving 12 bases of the junction unmatched. Germline values: CDR1 MNHEY, CDR2 SMNVEV (reference sequence). This CDR3 has 17 residues. The CDR3 sequence is CASSTRQGAAMNTEAFF. Here the CDR3 DNA reads TGTGCCAGCTCGACTCGACAGGGGGCAGCCATGAACACTGAAGCTTTCTTT.

In this sample, this clone turned up a few times. The CDR3 DNA follows: TGCAGCGTTTCAGGGGGCCAAGAGACCCAGTACTTC. Translated: CSVSGGQETQYF. This sequence joins TRBV29-1 and TRBJ2-5; 7 nucleotides align to TRBD1. With V trimmed by 5 bases and J by 1 base, 1 base remained unmatched. The germline V gene has CDR1 SQVTM and CDR2 ANQGSEA. CDR3 size: 12 residues. Full variable domain (outside the CDR3, taken from reference TRBV29-1 and TRBJ2-5): SAVISQKPSRDICQRGTSLTIQCQVDSQVTMMFWYRQQPGQSLTLIATANQGSEATYESGFVIDKFPISRPNLTFSTLTVSNMSPEDSSIYLCSVSGGQETQYFGPGTRLLVL.

The chain has TRBV6-1 and TRBJ2-3, with 7 bases fitting TRBD2. Germline-derived CDR1 and CDR2 are MNHNS and SASEGT. This CDR3 spans 14 amino acids. With 7 bases clipped from V and 2 bases from J, the junction kept 6 bases outside the gene matches. The CDR3 spells CASIGRRYTDTQYF. For the CDR3, the DNA is TGTGCCAGCATCGGGAGGAGGTACACAGATACGCAGTATTTT.

The chain carries TRBV23-1 and TRBJ2-7, with a possible D match to TRBD1 (6 bases). TRBV23-1 is an ORF, and what it does is uncertain. The CDR3 contains 17 residues. V lost 3 bases, J lost 2 bases, and 20 bases lay in between. This chain's CDR3 is CASSQPTGRSTTYEQYF. Written as DNA, the CDR3 is TGCGCCAGCAGTCAGCCGACAGGCAGAAGTACCACCTACGAGCAGTACTTC.

This clone was picked up a small number of times. The chain is built from TRBV20-1 and TRBJ2-5; D gene ambiguous. From germline, CDR1 is DFQATT and CDR2 SNEGSKA (reference sequence). Trimming left V 3 bases short and J 7 bases short, with 9 bases between. This CDR3 contains 11 residues. This CDR3 reads CSARIRGTQYF. The CDR3 region has the DNA TGCAGTGCTAGGATACGAGGGACCCAGTACTTC.

In DNA, the CDR3 is TGTGCCACCAGCAGAGATCCTGCGAACACTGAAGCTTTCTTT. Its protein product is CATSRDPANTEAFF. The V and J genes are TRBV15 and TRBJ1-1; D remains ambiguous. This CDR3 is 14 amino acids long. CDR1 and CDR2 (germline): LNHNV, YYDKDF (reference sequence). Trimming left V 0 bases short and J 1 base short, with 6 bases between. The full variable domain, its missing parts supplied by reference TRBV15 and TRBJ1-1, is DAMVIQNPRYQVTQFGKPVTLSCSQTLNHNVMYWYQQKSSQAPKLLFHYYDKDFNNEADTPDNFQSRRPNTSFCFLDIRSPGLGDTAMYLCATSRDPANTEAFFGQGTRLTVV.

The chain recombines TRBV29-1 with TRBJ2-7; D possibly corresponds to TRBD2 (5 bases). Germline CDR1 and CDR2: SQVTM and ANQGSEA. The CDR3 has 13 amino acids. V was pared by 4 bases and J by 2 bases, with 12 bases between. CDR3 sequence: CSVAGGLAYEQYF. The CDR3 nucleotides are TGCAGCGTTGCCGGCGGGCTAGCCTACGAGCAGTACTTC.

This chain links TRBV15 with TRBJ2-7, with 9 bases that match TRBD1. The CDR3 spans 14 residues. The V and J ends lost 4 bases and 4 bases, in that order; junction bases with no gene match: 5. CDR1 LNHNV and CDR2 YYDKDF come from the germline V gene (reference sequence). The CDR3 coding sequence is TGTGCCACCAGCATCCGGGACAGGGAGTACGAGCAGTACTTC. Translated: CATSIRDREYEQYF.

The CDR3 bases are TGTGCCAGCAGCCCCGGGACAGCGGGATATGGCTACACCTTC. It translates to CASSPGTAGYGYTF. V usage is TRBV6-5 and J usage is TRBJ1-2; 7 nucleotides align to TRBD1. Trimming took 6 bases from V and 5 from J; bases not matched to a gene: 9. CDR1 is MNHEY and CDR2 is SVGAGI in the germline V gene. CDR3 length equals 14 residues.

The V call is TRBV6-5, the J call TRBJ2-5; TRBD2 matches 8 bases. Germline V gives CDR1 MNHEY, CDR2 SVGAGI. The CDR3 is 16 amino acids. V shed 0 bases and J 4 bases; nucleotides not matched to a gene: 7. CDR3 residues: CASSYSFAGGPETQYF. CDR3 DNA: TGTGCCAGCAGTTACTCATTCGCGGGAGGACCAGAGACCCAGTACTTC.

V gene TRBV4-1 combines with J gene TRBJ1-2; no clear D. With 1 base removed from V and 2 bases from J, the gap between germline ends came to 11 bases. The germline V gene encodes CDR1 MGHRA and CDR2 YSYEKL. This CDR3 has 15 amino acids. The CDR3 loop reads CASSQGVRINYGYTF. The CDR3 coding sequence is TGCGCCAGCAGCCAAGGGGTTCGCATAAACTATGGCTACACCTTC.

The table lists this clone with a count of one. The chain employs TRBV20-1 and TRBJ2-7; D is undetermined. CDR1 and CDR2 (germline): DFQATT, SNEGSKA (reference sequence). The CDR3 runs to 11 residues. V shed 4 bases and J shed 3 bases, with 7 bases lying between them. CDR3 protein: CSATQLYEQYF. CDR3 nucleotides: TGCAGTGCTACACAGCTCTACGAGCAGTACTTC.

The chain uses TRBV6-5 and TRBJ1-4, with 7 bases aligning to TRBD1. The CDR3 has 13 residues. The germline V gene has CDR1 MNHEY and CDR2 SVGAGI. V gave up 6 bases and J gave up 12 bases; unmatched junction bases: 10. The DNA for the CDR3 is TGTGCCAGCAGCCCAAGGGGGCAAAGGGAACTGTTTTTT. The encoded protein is CASSPRGQRELFF.

J is TRBJ2-7 and V is TRBV6-5; the D gene is possibly TRBD1 (6 bases). Germline V gene data show CDR1 as MNHEY and CDR2 as SVGAGI. This CDR3 is built from 14 residues. The V and J ends lost 5 bases and 1 base respectively, with 12 bases between them. CDR3 in DNA: TGTGCCAGCAGTATCCGAGGACAGTCCTACGAGCAGTACTTC. This sequence encodes CASSIRGQSYEQYF.

V usage is TRBV5-1 and J usage is TRBJ2-1; TRBD2 matches at 10 bases. The CDR3 runs to 16 residues. The V and J ends lost 5 bases and 7 bases, in that order; junction bases with no gene match: 12. Germline-derived CDR1 and CDR2 are SGHRS and YFSETQ. CDR3 sequence: CASRLIAGGPLNEQFF. CDR3 bases: TGCGCCAGCAGGTTAATAGCGGGAGGCCCACTGAATGAGCAGTTCTTC.

The rearrangement joins TRBV15 to TRBJ1-1; TRBD1 agrees at 7 bases. Germline V gene data show CDR1 as LNHNV and CDR2 as YYDKDF (reference sequence). J gave up 0 bases and V 1 base, and 2 bases lay outside the gene matches. The CDR3 is made up of 15 amino acids. CDR3 region: CATSRGDSMNTEAFF. The CDR3 DNA sequence: TGTGCCACCAGCAGAGGGGACAGCATGAACACTGAAGCTTTCTTT.